Included here is one T cell receptor (beta chain) sequence, with context. What it binds is not known. The sample belongs to a study of shared clonotypes between healthy human individuals. Trimming cost V 0 bases and J 1 base, with 13 bases left between them. Germline CDR1 is SGHDT and CDR2 is YYEEEE. The CDR3 consists of 16 residues. Clones were sequenced by immunoSEQ multiplex PCR, and TCRdb holds only the in-frame ones, with some missing. The sample has about a million clones; approximately 80% are singletons. Study outcomes and limitations: Some clonotypes were shared by all four sorted-subset donors, while others were not shared. The non-shared ones had lower generation probabilities than the shared ones. For naive CD4 cells, 4% to 5% of clonotypes were shared across a handful of donors.

This receptor was identified in a man aged 18-30 years in good health. The chain combines TRBV5-6 with TRBJ2-5, with no clear D. Sequenced: memory CD4+ T cells sorted from blood. Specified subset: CD45RA-negative fraction. In DNA, the CDR3 is TGTGCCAGCAGCTTGGGGTTTTCCACAGCCCAAGAGACCCAGTACTTC. Its protein is CASSLGFSTAQETQYF. Together with reference TRBV5-6 and TRBJ2-5, the CDR3 gives the full variable domain: DAGVTQSPTHLIKTRGQQVTLRCSPKSGHDTVSWYQQALGQGPQFIFQYYEEEERQRGNFPDRFSGHQFPNYSSELNVNALLLGDSALYLCASSLGFSTAQETQYFGPGTRLLVL.